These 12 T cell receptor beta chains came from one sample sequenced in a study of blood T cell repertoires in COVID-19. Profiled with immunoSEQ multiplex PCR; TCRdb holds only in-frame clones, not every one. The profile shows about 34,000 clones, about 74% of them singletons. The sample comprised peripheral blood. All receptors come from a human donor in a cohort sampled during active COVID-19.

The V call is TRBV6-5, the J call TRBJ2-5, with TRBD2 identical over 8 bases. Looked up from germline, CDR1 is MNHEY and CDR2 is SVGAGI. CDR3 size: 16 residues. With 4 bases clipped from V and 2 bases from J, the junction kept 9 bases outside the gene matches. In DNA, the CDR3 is TGTGCCAGCAGTTCCTTAATAGCGGGGTCGCAAGAGACCCAGTACTTC. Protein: CASSSLIAGSQETQYF.

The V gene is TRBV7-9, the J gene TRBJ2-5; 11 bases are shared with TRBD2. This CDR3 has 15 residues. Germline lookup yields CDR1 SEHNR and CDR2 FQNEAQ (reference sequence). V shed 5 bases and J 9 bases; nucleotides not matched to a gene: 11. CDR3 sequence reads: CASSPPSSGRIPQYF. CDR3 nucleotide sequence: TGTGCCAGCAGCCCACCCTCTAGCGGGAGGATACCCCAGTACTTC.

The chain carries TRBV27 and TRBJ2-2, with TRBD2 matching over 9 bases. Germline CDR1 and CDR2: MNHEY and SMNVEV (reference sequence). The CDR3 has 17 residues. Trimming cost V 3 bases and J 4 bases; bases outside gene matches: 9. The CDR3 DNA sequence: TGTGCCAGCAGTTTTTTTGGTTTAGCGGGGGCCACCGGGGAGCTGTTTTTT. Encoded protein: CASSFFGLAGATGELFF.

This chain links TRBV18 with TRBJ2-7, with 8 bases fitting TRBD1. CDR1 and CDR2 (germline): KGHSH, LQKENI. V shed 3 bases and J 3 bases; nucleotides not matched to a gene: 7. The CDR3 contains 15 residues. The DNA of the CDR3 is TGTGCCAGCTCACCCAAGACAGGGGCGGGCTACGAGCAGTACTTC. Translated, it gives CASSPKTGAGYEQYF.

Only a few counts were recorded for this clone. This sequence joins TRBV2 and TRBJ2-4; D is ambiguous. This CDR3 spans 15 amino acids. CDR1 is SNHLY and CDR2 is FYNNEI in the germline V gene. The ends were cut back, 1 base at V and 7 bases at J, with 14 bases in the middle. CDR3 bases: TGTGCCAGCAGTGAAGTGTGGGCAGTACGGAACATTCAGTACTTC. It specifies CASSEVWAVRNIQYF.

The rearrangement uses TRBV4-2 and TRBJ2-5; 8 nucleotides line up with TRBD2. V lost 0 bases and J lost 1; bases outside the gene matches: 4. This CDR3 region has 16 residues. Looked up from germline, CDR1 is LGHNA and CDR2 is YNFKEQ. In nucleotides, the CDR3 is TGTGCCAGCAGCCAAGAAGGCGGGGGGTTCCAAGAGACCCAGTACTTC. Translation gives CASSQEGGGFQETQYF.

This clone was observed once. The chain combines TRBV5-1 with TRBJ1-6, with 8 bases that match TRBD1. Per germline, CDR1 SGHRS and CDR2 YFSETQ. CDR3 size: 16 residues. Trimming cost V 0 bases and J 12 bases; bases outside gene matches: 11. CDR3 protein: CASSLEPSGQALPLHF. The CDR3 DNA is TGCGCCAGCAGCTTGGAGCCGTCGGGACAGGCCCTACCCCTCCACTTT.

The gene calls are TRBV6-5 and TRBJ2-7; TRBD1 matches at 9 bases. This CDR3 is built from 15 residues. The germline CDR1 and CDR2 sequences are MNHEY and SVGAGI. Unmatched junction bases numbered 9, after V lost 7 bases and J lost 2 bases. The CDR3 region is CASTPRDRAAYEQYF. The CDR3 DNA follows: TGTGCCAGCACCCCTCGGGACAGGGCAGCCTACGAGCAGTACTTC.

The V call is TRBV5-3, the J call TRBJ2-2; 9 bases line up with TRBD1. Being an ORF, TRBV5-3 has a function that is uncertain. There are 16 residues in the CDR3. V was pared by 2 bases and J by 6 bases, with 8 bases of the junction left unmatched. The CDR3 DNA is TGTGCCAGAAGCTTCCCCGGGACAGGGTATCCCGGGGAGCTGTTTTTT. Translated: CARSFPGTGYPGELFF.

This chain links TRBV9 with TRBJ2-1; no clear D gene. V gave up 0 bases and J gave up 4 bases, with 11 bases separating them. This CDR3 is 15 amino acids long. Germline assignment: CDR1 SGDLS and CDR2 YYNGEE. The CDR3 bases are TGTGCCAGCAGCGTAGGTTTCTCTGTATACAATGAGCAGTTCTTC. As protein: CASSVGFSVYNEQFF.

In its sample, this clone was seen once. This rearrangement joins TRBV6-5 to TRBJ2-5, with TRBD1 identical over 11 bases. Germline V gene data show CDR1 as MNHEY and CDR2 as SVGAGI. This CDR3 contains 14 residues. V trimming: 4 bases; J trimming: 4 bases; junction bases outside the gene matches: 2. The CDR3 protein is CASSWGQGVETQYF. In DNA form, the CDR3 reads TGTGCCAGCAGTTGGGGACAGGGGGTAGAGACCCAGTACTTC.

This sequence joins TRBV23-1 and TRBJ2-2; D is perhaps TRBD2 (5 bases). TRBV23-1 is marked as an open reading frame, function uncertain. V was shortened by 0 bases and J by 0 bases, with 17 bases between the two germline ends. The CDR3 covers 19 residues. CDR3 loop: CASSQSGWSRTANTGELFF. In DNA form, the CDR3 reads TGCGCCAGCAGTCAATCAGGATGGTCGAGGACTGCGAACACCGGGGAGCTGTTTTTT.